What follows is one TCR beta chain and its context. Its antigen is not known. Germline values: CDR1 MDHEN, CDR2 SYDVKM. The CDR3 extends over 14 amino acids. The junction had 1 base not matched to a gene; V was cut back by 3 bases and J by 2 bases. The data are from a study of shared clonotypes between healthy human individuals. General study findings and limits: Sequencing depth was predicted to influence how clonotypes are shared among donors. Represented genetic and exposure-history diversity was restricted by having few donors.

The test was conducted at deep level. With ten immunoSEQ deep assay plates, unsorted PBMC DNA underwent sequencing. Profiling relied on immunoSEQ multiplex PCR, and the TCRdb table lists in-frame clones only, not all of them. The repertoire has a few hundred thousand clones, around 80% of them found once; the top ten carry 12%. Sequenced: PBMCs. This receptor was identified in a woman aged 40 to 50 in good health. Some clones in this sample may be carry-over from other donors' samples. The chain couples TRBV28 to TRBJ1-3; TRBD1 aligns across 7 bases. CDR3 protein: CASSLQGAGNTIYF. The CDR3 nucleotides read TGTGCCAGCAGTTTGCAGGGGGCTGGAAACACCATATATTTT.